This T cell receptor (beta chain) derives from a study of T cells after posttransplantation cyclophosphamide. This clone came up once. The antigen is unknown. Study-wide points: Recipient CMV seropositivity and CMV reactivation strongly tracked TRB clonality. Later post-transplant blood repertoires were often dominated by donor CD8+ memory clones. Tissue-infiltrating T cells from skin or gut overlapped little with blood T cells.

V was pared by 8 bases and J by 6 bases, with 23 bases between. This CDR3 spans 16 amino acids. Germline CDR1 reads LNHDA; CDR2 reads SQIVND (reference sequence). Cells defined as naive were viable CD3+CD4+ or CD3+CD8+ and CCR7+CD45RA+CD45RO-CD95-CD27+CD28+. Peripheral blood was collected from the related graft donor on the marrow donation day. Sequencing was performed with immunoSEQ multiplex PCR; in TCRdb, only in-frame clones are kept and a portion is missing. The repertoire holds just over 20,000 clones, 95% to 98% seen once, with 0.16% in the top ten. Sequenced material: naive CD4+ T cells sorted from PBMCs. This receptor was taken from a man aged 35 to 55 in good health, CMV-negative, and a related stem cell transplant donor. V is TRBV19 and J is TRBJ1-5; D is perhaps TRBD1 (6 bases). The CDR3 reads CASGSTGIGGGQPQHF. Here the CDR3 DNA reads TGTGCCAGTGGATCGACAGGTATAGGAGGAGGTCAGCCCCAGCATTTT.